The 20 T cell receptor beta chains reported below all come from one sample, sequenced in a study of blood T cell repertoires in COVID-19. The method was immunoSEQ multiplex PCR; TCRdb's version includes in-frame clones alone and lacks a portion of them. The table shows approximately 190,000 clones, with 80% occurring only once. Sequenced input: peripheral blood. Every receptor here comes from a man aged 55-75 years with acute or convalescent COVID-19.

The rearrangement links TRBV2 to TRBJ1-5; D is perhaps TRBD1 (5 bases). This CDR3 contains 15 residues. Germline values: CDR1 SNHLY, CDR2 FYNNEI. Trimming cost V 2 bases and J 4 bases, with 12 bases left between them. CDR3 DNA: TGTGCCAGCAGTGAACTTTTGGGGGGGAATCAGCCCCAGCATTTT. This sequence encodes CASSELLGGNQPQHF.

The V gene is TRBV28, the J gene TRBJ2-7, with D tentatively TRBD1 (6 bases). The CDR3 has 16 amino acids. V lost 6 bases and J 2 bases, leaving 20 bases between the germline ends. Germline V lookup: CDR1 MDHEN, CDR2 SYDVKM. The CDR3 loop reads CASRKQRQVSTYEQYF. Written as DNA, the CDR3 is TGTGCCAGCAGAAAACAAAGACAGGTGTCCACCTACGAGCAGTACTTC.

This clone was counted once. The rearrangement links TRBV18 to TRBJ1-5; D not certain. Germline CDR1 KGHSH, CDR2 LQKENI. CDR3 length: 15 amino acids. With 4 bases removed from V and 3 bases from J, the gap between germline ends came to 13 bases. CDR3 loop: CASSQGVGSNQPQHF. The CDR3 nucleotides read TGTGCCAGCTCACAAGGAGTAGGTTCCAATCAGCCCCAGCATTTT.

V is TRBV5-4 and J is TRBJ2-3, with 9 bases aligning to TRBD2. Germline V gene data show CDR1 as SGHNT and CDR2 as YYREEE (reference sequence). The V gene end was trimmed by 4 bases and the J gene end by 3 bases; junction bases not matched to a gene: 6. CDR3 length equals 15 residues. The CDR3 here is CASSKTSGPTDTQYF. Here the CDR3 DNA reads TGTGCCAGCAGCAAGACTAGCGGCCCGACAGATACGCAGTATTTT. Using reference TRBV5-4 and TRBJ2-3 for the parts outside the CDR3, the full variable domain is ETGVTQSPTHLIKTRGQQVTLRCSSQSGHNTVSWYQQALGQGPQFIFQYYREEENGRGNFPPRFSGLQFPNYSSELNVNALELDDSALYLCASSKTSGPTDTQYFGPGTRLTVL.

V and J are TRBV24-1 and TRBJ2-3; possible D gene TRBD2, 5 bases. Trimming removed 6 bases from V and 4 bases from J, with 10 bases in between. Per germline, CDR1 KGHDR and CDR2 SFDVKD. CDR3 length equals 13 residues. This chain's CDR3 is CATSRASPDTQYF. The CDR3 DNA reads TGTGCCACCAGTCGGGCTAGCCCAGATACGCAGTATTTT.

This clone has just one count. The chain joins TRBV19 to TRBJ1-5; D is undetermined. The CDR3 has 14 residues. CDR1 is LNHDA and CDR2 is SQIVND in the germline V gene (reference sequence). Trimming left V 7 bases short and J 0 bases short, with 10 bases between. CDR3 in amino acids: CASIGGTSNQPQHF. The DNA for the CDR3 is TGTGCCAGTATCGGCGGCACTAGCAATCAGCCCCAGCATTTT.

This clone has a handful of counts. The V gene is TRBV7-9, the J gene TRBJ1-6; 7 bases align to TRBD1. V was clipped by 1 base and J by 7 bases; unmatched bases: 4. The CDR3 runs to 15 residues. Germline values: CDR1 SEHNR, CDR2 FQNEAQ (reference sequence). CDR3 nucleotides: TGTGCCAGCAGCTTAGGGCCGACAGGGAATTCACCCCTCCACTTT. This codes for CASSLGPTGNSPLHF.

CDR3 DNA: TGTGCCAGTAGTAGACTAGCGAGATACAATGAGCAGTTCTTC. Translating gives CASSRLARYNEQFF. The rearrangement joins TRBV19 to TRBJ2-1, with 8 nucleotides matching TRBD2. From germline, CDR1 is LNHDA and CDR2 SQIVND (reference sequence). The V gene end was trimmed by 4 bases and the J gene end by 4 bases; junction bases not matched to a gene: 3. This CDR3 is built from 14 residues.

V gene TRBV5-5 combines with J gene TRBJ2-4; 8 bases map to TRBD2. Trimming cost V 3 bases and J 7 bases; bases outside gene matches: 6. The germline gives CDR1 SGHKS, CDR2 YYEKEE (reference sequence). This CDR3 has 14 residues. The CDR3 bases are TGTGCCAGCAGCTCGTTAGCGGGACTTAACATTCAGTACTTC. Translating it yields CASSSLAGLNIQYF.

The chain links TRBV19 to TRBJ2-1; TRBD1 aligns across 7 bases. V gave up 7 bases and J gave up 7 bases; unmatched junction bases: 7. CDR1 is LNHDA and CDR2 is SQIVND in the germline V gene (reference sequence). The CDR3 covers 13 residues. The CDR3 loop reads CASTERQGNEQFF. DNA for the CDR3: TGTGCCAGTACCGAGAGACAGGGAAATGAGCAGTTCTTC.

This clone was recorded only once. The genes are TRBV7-6 and TRBJ2-5, with a possible D match to TRBD1 (6 bases). The CDR3 loop spans 13 amino acids. V dropped 4 bases and J dropped 5 bases, with 11 bases sitting between them. Germline V gives CDR1 SGHVS, CDR2 FNYEAQ. CDR3 sequence (DNA): TGTGCCAGCAGCTCTGAGAGGGGGGAGACCCAGTACTTC. It encodes CASSSERGETQYF.

This clone occurred once. This rearrangement joins TRBV11-2 to TRBJ2-7; D possibly corresponds to TRBD1 (5 bases). V lost 6 bases, J lost 5 bases, and 11 bases lay in between. Germline V gene lookup returns CDR1 SGHAT and CDR2 FQNNGV. This CDR3 is 12 amino acids long. CDR3 protein: CASRPQGHEQYF. In DNA, the CDR3 is TGTGCCAGCAGACCCCAGGGCCACGAGCAGTACTTC.

The chain uses TRBV5-1 and TRBJ2-7; D is possibly TRBD2 (6 bases). Trimming shortened V by 0 bases and J by 4 bases, and 14 bases separated the two germline ends. The CDR3 is 15 amino acids. The germline V gene has CDR1 SGHRS and CDR2 YFSETQ. CDR3 nucleotides: TGCGCCAGCAGCTTGGTTTGGGGCGCGGGATACGAGCAGTACTTC. Its protein is CASSLVWGAGYEQYF. Variable domain in full (rest from reference TRBV5-1 and TRBJ2-7): KAGVTQTPRYLIKTRGQQVTLSCSPISGHRSVSWYQQTPGQGLQFLFEYFSETQRNKGNFPGRFSGRQFSNSRSEMNVSTLELGDSALYLCASSLVWGAGYEQYFGPGTRLTVT.

The chain joins TRBV11-3 to TRBJ2-3; D might be TRBD2 (6 bases). The CDR3 loop spans 14 amino acids. Germline assignment: CDR1 SGHNT and CDR2 YENEEA. With 0 bases removed from V and 4 bases from J, the gap between germline ends came to 8 bases. Here the CDR3 DNA reads TGTGCCAGCAGCTTAGATCGGGAGTCAGATACGCAGTATTTT. Translation gives CASSLDRESDTQYF.

This clone was recorded once. The chain carries TRBV10-3 and TRBJ1-1; TRBD1 is a possible D gene (6 bases). Germline loops: CDR1 ENHRY, CDR2 SYGVKD. The CDR3 is made up of 13 amino acids. The V end lost 7 bases, the J end lost 3 bases, and 12 bases lay between the germline ends. In DNA, the CDR3 is TGTGCCATCAACAGGGACCCAGACACTGAAGCTTTCTTT. It encodes CAINRDPDTEAFF.

The CDR3 protein is CASSQTVSGNTIYF. CDR3 bases: TGTGCCAGCAGCCAGACAGTTTCTGGAAACACCATATATTTT. The chain combines TRBV3-1 (or the pseudogene TRBV3-2) with TRBJ1-3; tentative D call: TRBD1 (5 bases). In germline, CDR1 is LGHDT, CDR2 YNNKEL (reference sequence). V lost 3 bases to trimming and J lost 1 base, with 7 bases between them. The length of the CDR3 is 14 residues.

The chain employs TRBV7-2 and TRBJ2-3, with 11 positions matching TRBD2. Germline V gives CDR1 SGHTA, CDR2 FQGNSA. J lost 1 base, V lost 4 bases, and 4 bases had no gene match. The CDR3 runs 16 residues. The CDR3 loop is CASSYGTSGGTDTQYF. The CDR3 bases are TGTGCCAGCAGCTACGGGACTAGCGGAGGCACAGATACGCAGTATTTT. The entire variable domain, with the rest obtained from reference TRBV7-2 and TRBJ2-3, is as follows: GAGVSQSPSNKVTEKGKDVELRCDPISGHTALYWYRQSLGQGLEFLIYFQGNSAPDKSGLPSDRFSAERTGGSVSTLTIQRTQQEDSAVYLCASSYGTSGGTDTQYFGPGTRLTVL.

V is TRBV29-1 and J is TRBJ2-3; TRBD1 might be the D (7 bases). The CDR3 is made up of 15 amino acids. Trimming cost V 7 bases and J 3 bases, with 20 bases left between them. CDR1 and CDR2 (germline): SQVTM, ANQGSEA. The CDR3 here is CSGVVRGVVTDTQYF. The CDR3 nucleotides read TGCAGCGGGGTTGTCAGGGGGGTTGTAACAGATACGCAGTATTTT.

The CDR3: CASSQILAGVGDTQYF. In nucleotides, the CDR3 is TGTGCCAGCAGTCAGATTCTAGCGGGGGTAGGAGATACGCAGTATTTT. The rearrangement links TRBV14 to TRBJ2-3; 10 positions agree with TRBD2. The CDR3 loop spans 16 amino acids. V trimming: 6 bases; J trimming: 5 bases; junction bases outside the gene matches: 11. Germline V gives CDR1 SGHDN, CDR2 FVKESK.

The chain has TRBV15 and TRBJ1-2; 8 positions match TRBD1. V gave up 0 bases and J gave up 8 bases; unmatched junction bases: 8. Germline values: CDR1 LNHNV, CDR2 YYDKDF (reference sequence). The CDR3 spans 15 residues. The CDR3 sequence is CATSRETGAPDGYTF. The CDR3 DNA sequence: TGTGCCACCAGCAGAGAGACAGGGGCGCCCGACGGCTACACCTTC.